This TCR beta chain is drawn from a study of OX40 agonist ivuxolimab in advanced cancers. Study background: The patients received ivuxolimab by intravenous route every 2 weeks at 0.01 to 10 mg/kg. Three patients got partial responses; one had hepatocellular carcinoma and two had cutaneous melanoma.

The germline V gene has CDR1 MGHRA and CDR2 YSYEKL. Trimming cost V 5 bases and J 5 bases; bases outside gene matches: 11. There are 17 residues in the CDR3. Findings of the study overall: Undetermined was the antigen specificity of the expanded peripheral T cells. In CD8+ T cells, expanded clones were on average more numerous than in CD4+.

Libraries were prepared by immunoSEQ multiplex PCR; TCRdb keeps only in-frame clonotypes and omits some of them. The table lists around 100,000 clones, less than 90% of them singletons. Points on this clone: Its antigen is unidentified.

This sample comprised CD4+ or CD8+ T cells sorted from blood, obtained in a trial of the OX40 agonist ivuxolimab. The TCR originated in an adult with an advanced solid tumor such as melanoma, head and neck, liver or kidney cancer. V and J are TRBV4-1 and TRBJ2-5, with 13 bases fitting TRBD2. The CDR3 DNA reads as TGCGCCAGCAGCTCCCGGACTAGCGGGGGCATGATGGAGACCCAGTACTTC. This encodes CASSSRTSGGMMETQYF.